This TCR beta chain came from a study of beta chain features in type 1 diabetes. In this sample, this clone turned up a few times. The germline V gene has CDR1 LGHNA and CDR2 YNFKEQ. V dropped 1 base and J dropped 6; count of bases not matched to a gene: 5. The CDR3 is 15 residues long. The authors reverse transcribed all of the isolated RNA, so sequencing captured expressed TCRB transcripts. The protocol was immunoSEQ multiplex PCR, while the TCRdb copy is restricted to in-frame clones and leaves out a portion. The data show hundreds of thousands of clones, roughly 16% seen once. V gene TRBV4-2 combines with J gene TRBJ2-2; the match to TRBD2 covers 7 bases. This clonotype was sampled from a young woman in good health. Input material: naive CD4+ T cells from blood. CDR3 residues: CASSQGRDYAGELFF. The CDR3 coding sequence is TGTGCCAGCAGCCAAGGCCGGGACTATGCCGGGGAGCTGTTTTTT.